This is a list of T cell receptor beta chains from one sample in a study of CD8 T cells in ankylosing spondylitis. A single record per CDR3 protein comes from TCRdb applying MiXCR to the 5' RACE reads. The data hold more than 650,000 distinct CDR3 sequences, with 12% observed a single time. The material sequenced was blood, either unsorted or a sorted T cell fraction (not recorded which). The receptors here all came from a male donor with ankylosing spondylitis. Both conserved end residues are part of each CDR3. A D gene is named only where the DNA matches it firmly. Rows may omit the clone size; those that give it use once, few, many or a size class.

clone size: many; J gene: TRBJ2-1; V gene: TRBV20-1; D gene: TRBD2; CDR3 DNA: TGCAGTGCTAGTTGGCTAGCGGGATACAATGAGCAGTTCTTC; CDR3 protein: CSASWLAGYNEQFF
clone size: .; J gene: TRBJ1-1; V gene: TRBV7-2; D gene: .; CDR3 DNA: TGTGCCAGCAGCTTAGAACAGAGAACTGAAGCTTTCTTT; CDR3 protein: CASSLEQRTEAFF
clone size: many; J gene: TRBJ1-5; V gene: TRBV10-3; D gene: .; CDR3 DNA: TGTGCCACTAGGTTAGGGTATTATCAGCCCCAGCATTTT; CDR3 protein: CATRLGYYQPQHF
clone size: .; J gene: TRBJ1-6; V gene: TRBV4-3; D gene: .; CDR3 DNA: TGCGCCAGCAGCCAAGAACCGAACAGGAATTCACCCCTCCACTTT; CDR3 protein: CASSQEPNRNSPLHF
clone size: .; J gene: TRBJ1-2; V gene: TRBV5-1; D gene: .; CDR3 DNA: TGCGCCAGCAGCTTGAACAGGAAGGAGTTTTTTGACTATGGCTACACCTTC; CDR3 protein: CASSLNRKEFFDYGYTF
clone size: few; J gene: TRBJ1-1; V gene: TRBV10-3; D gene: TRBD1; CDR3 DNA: TGTGCCACCGAGGACAGGGTGCTGAACACTGAAGCTTTCTTT; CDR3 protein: CATEDRVLNTEAFF
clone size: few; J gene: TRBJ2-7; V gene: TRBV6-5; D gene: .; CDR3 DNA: TGTGCCAGCAGTACTAATTGGGGGGCTACCTACTACGAGCAGTACTTC; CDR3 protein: CASSTNWGATYYEQYF
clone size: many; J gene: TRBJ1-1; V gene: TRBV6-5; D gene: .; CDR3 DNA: TGTGCCAGCAGTTACGAGGGGGTGAACACTGAAGCTTTCTTT; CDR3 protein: CASSYEGVNTEAFF
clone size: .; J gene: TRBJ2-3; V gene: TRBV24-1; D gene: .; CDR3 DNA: TGTGCCACCAGTGATCCCACAAAAACGGGAGATACGCAGTATTTT; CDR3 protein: CATSDPTKTGDTQYF
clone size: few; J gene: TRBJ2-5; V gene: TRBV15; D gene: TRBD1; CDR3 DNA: TGTGCCACCAGCTCCCTAGGGCAGGGGGAAGAGACCCAGTACTTC; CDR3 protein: CATSSLGQGEETQYF
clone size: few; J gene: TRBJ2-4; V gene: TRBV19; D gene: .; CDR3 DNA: TGTGCCAGTAGTATTAAGGGAAACATTCAGTACTTC; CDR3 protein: CASSIKGNIQYF
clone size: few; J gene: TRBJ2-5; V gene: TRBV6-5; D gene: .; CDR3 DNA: TGTGCCAGCAGTTTGCGGATCACCCCCCAAGAGACCCAGTACTTC; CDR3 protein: CASSLRITPQETQYF
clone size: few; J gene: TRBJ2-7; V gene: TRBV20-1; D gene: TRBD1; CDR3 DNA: TGCAGTACAGCCCGGGACAGGGGAGTCGAGCAGTACTTC; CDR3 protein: CSTARDRGVEQYF
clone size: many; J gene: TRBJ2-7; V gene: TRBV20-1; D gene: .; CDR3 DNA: TGCAGTGCTAGAGTGGGGGGCTACGAGCAGTACTTC; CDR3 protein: CSARVGGYEQYF
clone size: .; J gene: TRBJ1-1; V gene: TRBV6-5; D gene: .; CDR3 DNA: TGTGCCACCGCCGGAGGCCACACTGAAGCTTTCTTT; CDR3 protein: CATAGGHTEAFF
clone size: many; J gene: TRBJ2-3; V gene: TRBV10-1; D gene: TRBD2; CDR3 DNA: TGCGCCAGCAGTGAGTCGGCGGGAGAGAGGGCAGATACGCAGTATTTT; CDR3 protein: CASSESAGERADTQYF
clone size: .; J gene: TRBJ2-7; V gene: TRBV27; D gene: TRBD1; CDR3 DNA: TGTGCCAGCAGTCCTACAGCGGACAGGTTGGACGAGCAGTACTTC; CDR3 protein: CASSPTADRLDEQYF
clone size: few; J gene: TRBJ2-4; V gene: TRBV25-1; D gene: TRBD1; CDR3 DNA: TGTCGAATGGGACAGCCTTATCCGGCCAAAAACATTCAGTACTTC; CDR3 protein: CRMGQPYPAKNIQYF
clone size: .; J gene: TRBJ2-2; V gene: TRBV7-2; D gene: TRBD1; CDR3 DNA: TGTGCCAGCAGCTTACGGTACAGGGGTTCGAACACCGGGGAGCTGTTTTTT; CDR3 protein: CASSLRYRGSNTGELFF
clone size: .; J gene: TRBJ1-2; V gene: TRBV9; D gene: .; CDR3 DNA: TGTGCCAGCAGCGTAGGAGCTAACTATGGCTACACCTTC; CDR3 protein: CASSVGANYGYTF